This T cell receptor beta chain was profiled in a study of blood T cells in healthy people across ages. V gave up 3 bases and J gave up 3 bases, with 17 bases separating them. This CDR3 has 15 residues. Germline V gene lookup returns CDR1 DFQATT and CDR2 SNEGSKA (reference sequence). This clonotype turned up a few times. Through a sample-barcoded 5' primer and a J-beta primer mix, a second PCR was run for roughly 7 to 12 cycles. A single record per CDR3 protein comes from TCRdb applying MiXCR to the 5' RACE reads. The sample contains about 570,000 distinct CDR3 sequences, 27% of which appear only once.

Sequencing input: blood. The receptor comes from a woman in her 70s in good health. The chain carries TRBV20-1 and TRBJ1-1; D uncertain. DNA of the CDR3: TGCAGTGCTAGCTCCTCGCGGGGATTCGACACTGAAGCTTTCTTT. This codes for CSASSSRGFDTEAFF.